Below, one T cell receptor (beta chain) is given with its context. No antigen is known for it. Per-base quality was not reported, and no clone a single base away is much larger than it. The entry originates in a study of cytomegalovirus exposure and HLA in healthy donors listed by TCRdb under 2017. About the study as a whole: According to an earlier analysis of 587 of the donors, 150 million to 200 million T cells yielded roughly 110 million unique TCR beta sequences and more than 250 Gb of sequence data. An early release covering about 600 HLA-typed donors comprised about 320 gigabases of sequencing data and 85 million or so unique TCR sequences. Of the 398 genotyped donors, 65% to 90% fell in the genetic ancestry cluster associated with self-reported Caucasian donors. The study was designed to test whether signatures of past pathogen exposure could be identified by cataloging public T cell receptors. The T cell repertoires of some 700 subjects were profiled by immunosequencing and related to cytomegalovirus serostatus. A separate validation cohort of 100 to 150 different subjects was used in addition to the roughly 700-subject first cohort. High-throughput TCR immunosequencing, statistical association of individual TCRs with disease status, and machine learning were combined to predict cytomegalovirus infection status. A later analysis re-examined previously published TCR beta repertoires from more than 600 donors and added high-resolution HLA genotyping to investigate patterns of TCR occurrence. Rather than using new phenotypic data, the later analysis identified candidate immune exposures from TCR beta sequences and from how often those sequences occurred across donors. An earlier analysis of approximately 630 of the donors applied high-throughput TCR beta sequencing to assess whether each TCR beta V gene segment acted as functional or pseudogenic. Donor age, sex, ethnicity and CMV serostatus were compiled alongside the repertoire data. In a later genetic analysis, genome-wide SNP genotypes for about three fifths of the roughly 670 donors were used, and that subset was treated as a discovery cohort. Every discovery cohort repertoire had been produced on one sequencing platform. HLA typing included class I and class II loci at four-digit resolution. The number of donors typed differed by locus, with about 629-630 for A, B, C, DRB1 and DQB1, more than 500 for DQA1, over 600 for DPA1, and under 490 for DPB1. Roughly 5 DR-DQ haplotypes were treated as single units for association and clustering because of strong linkage in the cohort. Across some 400 genotyped donors of the cohort, an average of roughly 250,000 unique TCR beta nucleotide sequences per donor were sequenced, and roughly 17% of those sequences were non-productive. Overall study results and their limits: Because counts were too low, 15 to 20 rarely observed V segments, including chromosome 9 orphons, were excluded from the earlier analysis of 500 to 700 of the donors. In a later analysis, TCR association rates were found to vary across HLA loci, with the most associated TCRs seen for DRB1 alleles and the fewest for HLA-C alleles. Because HLA typing was unavailable for some donors at each locus, only the typed subset was used in association tests. V-gene and J-gene trimming of TCR beta chains was associated with a missense DCLRE1C variant in a later genetic analysis, and the association was replicated in an independent cohort. According to a later analysis, most CMV-associated TCR beta chains appeared to be HLA-restricted, and the HLA associations seemed to be driven largely by CMV exposure. CMV serostatus was the only immune exposure information available for the cohort. In a later analysis, 15,000 to 20,000 TCR beta sequences were associated with specific HLA alleles at a false discovery rate of 0.05. Most TCR sequences were seen in very few donors, while some public TCRs were found in many individuals. A few of the identified cytomegalovirus-associated TCR beta chains were confirmed in vitro to be specific for cytomegalovirus antigens. Correlated functional status among segregating V segments might reflect linkage disequilibrium, but an unknown experimental factor could not be ruled out. Because the 87-base-pair reads could not distinguish some IMGT-functional V segments, including TRBV6-2 and TRBV6-3, those segments were excluded. According to a later genetic analysis, donors in an Asian-associated ancestry cluster had fewer N-insertions in productive TCRs than the approximately 650-donor mean. Strong co-occurrence of HLA alleles, especially DR and DQ, made assigning TCR associations to individual alleles difficult. In this cohort, only TCR beta chains were sequenced, and detectable features were limited by the absence of alpha or paired-chain data. A further reported finding was that TCR beta sequences accurately predicted the HLA-A and HLA-B alleles for most subjects in the first cohort. Cytomegalovirus status was reported to be diagnosed by the classifier with high specificity and sensitivity in both the original and validation cohorts. The sequencing pipeline was judged likely to have produced a cluster of highly shared sequence variants as a technical artifact. A later analysis found that HLA-associated TCR beta chains were more clonally expanded and had lower generation probabilities than equally common non-associated chains. Broadly in line with IMGT annotations, most TCR beta V segments showed up in productive rearrangements about 87% or about 30% of the time in an earlier analysis of approximately 640 of the donors. The presence/absence analyses assumed that sequencing depth was roughly uniform across donors, and that assumption may not be true. In a later analysis, several top co-occurrence clusters were reported to appear linked to parvovirus B19, influenza, CMV and Epstein-Barr virus. In the study, approximately 160 TCR beta chains were listed as associated with cytomegalovirus. The authors suggested that the approach could potentially be generalized to other disease states and immunological phenotypes.

The protocol used for the library was the immunoSEQ multiplex PCR assay. The multiplex PCR relied on a mix of 60 forward primers for TCR Vbeta segments and 13 reverse primers for TCR Jbeta segments. The CDR3 region of rearranged TCR beta genes was amplified from genomic DNA by a multiplex PCR assay. The amplified TCR beta libraries were sequenced on the Illumina HiSeq System as 87-base-pair reads. Concerning the study's data processing: A later analysis counted about 80 million unique TCR beta chains across the 666 repertoires, and some 11 million of these chains were shared by at least two donors. Raw reads were error-corrected and collapsed into unique sequences by a nearest-neighbor algorithm in which closely related sequences were merged to remove PCR and sequencing errors. V, D and J gene segments were assigned by aligning CDR3 sequences to IMGT reference sequences. For a sequence to be retained, a match of at least six nucleotides was required to both a V gene segment and a J gene segment. Rearrangements were called productive when the CDR3 lacked stop codons and stayed in frame with V and J; all others were non-productive. CDR3 was defined by IMGT convention, running from the second conserved V-encoded cysteine to the conserved J-encoded phenylalanine. The earlier analysis of approximately 500 of the donors excluded sequences that lacked an unambiguous match to a single V gene segment. An earlier analysis of roughly 590 of the donors called V segments functional above 56.7% productive rearrangements and segregating when the between-donor standard deviation exceeded 5%. A statistical classification framework was built to diagnose cytomegalovirus status from the catalog of TCR beta chain sequences. In a later analysis, TCR nucleotide sequences were compared against IMGT/GENE-DB human TR gene sequences so that V and J genes could be assigned. The TCRdist pipeline was used in a later analysis to assign CDR3 sequences and most-parsimonious VDJ recombination scenarios. In a later analysis, each TCR beta chain was defined by its CDR3 amino acid sequence together with its V-gene family, and reads without a unique V-gene family were excluded. A later analysis removed nearly 600 highly shared, low-generation-probability nucleotide sequences to deal with suspected cross-contamination and a sequencing artifact. For each public chain, a later analysis derived a clonal expansion index from normalized ranks of inferred template counts within each repertoire. In a later analysis, generation probabilities were computed with a VDJ recombination model fitted to out-of-frame rearrangements, and the resulting probabilities were checked against IGoR. A later analysis scored TCR-TCR, TCR-HLA and TCR-CMV co-occurrence with hypergeometric tests, applying a repertoire-size bias correction to TCR pairs. A later analysis estimated false discovery rates by permuting HLA or CMV assignments 20 times. In a later analysis, co-occurring TCRs were grouped with DBSCAN, and TCRdist sequence similarity was added when clustering was performed within HLA-allele-positive subsets. Co-occurrence clustering excluded repertoires with fewer than 30,000 or more than 120,000 public chains, plus five with anomalous nucleotide sharing. TCRdb limited this immuneACCESS table to in-frame rearrangements with V and J called. A share of clones is missing; checked studies link under half to unresolved V genes, and the rest is unexplained. The D gene and trimming were derived from the DNA, and the V and J assignments and clone size from that table. A total of 140,000 or so clones appear in this sample, approximately 84% of them only once. Of the sample, under 10% falls within the top ten clones.

The cohort was made up of 666 healthy bone marrow donors. At the time of sampling, all cohort members were nominally healthy, though unrecorded immune exposures were likely present. The donor was CMV seropositive and belonged to the group of 250 to 300 seropositive cohort members. A peripheral blood sample was collected from each donor, and TCR beta sequencing was performed on peripheral blood mononuclear cells. The Qiagen DNeasy Blood Extraction Kit was used to extract genomic DNA from the blood cell samples. V gives up 0 bases and J gives up 7 bases, and the segment between their germline ends measures 9 bases. The germline V gene (reference sequence) specifies LNHNV as CDR1 and YYDKDF as CDR2. From its cysteine to its phenylalanine, the CDR3 spans 13 amino acids. Only the CDR3 DNA is retained, 39 bases long and in frame from the first base.

The chain is assembled from TRBV15 and TRBJ1-2, with no reliable assignment of the D segment. The source is a woman between 55 and 75 years old in good health and CMV-seropositive. Material for sequencing was PBMCs. The nucleotide sequence is given as TGTGCCACCAGCAGAGACAGGTCTATTGGCTACACCTTC. This encodes CATSRDRSIGYTF.